This T cell receptor (beta chain) was sequenced during a study of cytomegalovirus exposure and HLA in healthy donors listed by TCRdb under 2017. A note on the overall study: In an earlier analysis of fewer than 750 of the donors, 250 to 300 Gb of sequence data and roughly 100 million unique TCR beta sequences from about 179 million T cells were reported. Typing coverage differed by locus: A, B, C, DRB1 and DQB1 were typed in roughly 620-630 donors, DQA1 in around 500, DPA1 in 600 to 610, and DPB1 in approximately 450. To study patterns of TCR occurrence, a later analysis re-analyzed previously published TCR beta repertoires from 500 to 850 donors and added high-resolution HLA genotyping. Every discovery cohort repertoire had been produced on one sequencing platform. The study aimed to test whether signatures of past pathogen exposure could be identified by cataloging public T cell receptors. HLA typing included class I and class II loci at four-digit resolution. The study profiled the T cell repertoires of 666 subjects by immunosequencing and related them to cytomegalovirus serostatus. Among 398 genotyped donors of the cohort, an average of roughly 240,000 unique TCR beta nucleotide sequences were sequenced per donor, around 18% of them non-productive. Of the approximately 400 genotyped donors, about 80% fell in the genetic ancestry cluster associated with self-reported Caucasian donors. Donor age, sex, ethnicity and CMV serostatus were compiled together with the repertoire data. Genome-wide SNP genotypes for about 60% of the roughly 670 donors were used in a later genetic analysis, which treated that subset as a discovery cohort. Because of strong linkage in the cohort, five DR-DQ haplotypes were treated as single units for association and clustering. In the later analysis, no new phenotypic data were used to find candidate immune exposures; instead, reliance was placed on TCR beta sequences and their occurrence across donors. Along with the roughly 670-subject first cohort, a separate validation cohort of over a hundred different subjects was used. An early release covering 550 to 650 HLA-typed donors comprised roughly 300 gigabases of sequencing data and around 80 million unique TCR sequences. The study combined high-throughput TCR immunosequencing, statistical association of individual TCRs with disease status, and machine learning to predict cytomegalovirus infection status. An earlier analysis of 587 of the donors used high-throughput TCR beta sequencing to judge whether each TCR beta V gene segment behaved as functional or pseudogenic.

The cohort consisted of more than 650 healthy bone marrow donors. At the time of sampling, all cohort members were nominally healthy, though unrecorded immune exposures were likely present. The donor was CMV seropositive and was included in the group of some 290 seropositive cohort members. A peripheral blood sample was provided by each donor, and peripheral blood mononuclear cells were used for TCR beta sequencing. Genomic DNA was extracted from the blood cell samples with the Qiagen DNeasy Blood Extraction Kit. Comments on this clone: Its antigen has not been determined. The input lacks base qualities; no much larger clone sits a single base away.

The germline V and J ends show losses of 2 bases and 7 bases respectively, and no gene match explains 1 base of the junction. The CDR3 measures 12 amino acids from cysteine to phenylalanine. Just the 36-base CDR3 DNA is kept, in frame starting at base 1. Per the germline V gene, MNHEY is the CDR1 and SVGAGI is the CDR2. The receptor library was made with the immunoSEQ multiplex PCR assay. A mixture of 60 forward primers for TCR Vbeta segments and 13 reverse primers for TCR Jbeta segments was used in the multiplex PCR. Amplification of the CDR3 region of rearranged TCR beta genes was performed with a multiplex PCR assay on genomic DNA. Amplified TCR beta libraries were sequenced as 87-base-pair reads on the Illumina HiSeq System. Per the authors' processing: Across the 700 or so repertoires, a later analysis counted 60 million to 90 million unique TCR beta chains, approximately 12 million of which were shared by at least two donors. To remove PCR and sequencing errors, raw reads were error-corrected and collapsed into unique sequences using a nearest-neighbor algorithm that merged closely related sequences. V, D and J gene segments were assigned by aligning CDR3 sequences to IMGT reference sequences. For a sequence to be retained, at least a six-nucleotide match to both a V gene segment and a J gene segment was required. Rearrangements were called productive when the CDR3 lacked stop codons and stayed in frame with V and J; all others were non-productive. Following IMGT convention, CDR3 was defined as the stretch from the second conserved V-encoded cysteine to the conserved J-encoded phenylalanine. The earlier analysis of roughly 590 of the donors excluded any sequence lacking an unambiguous match to a single V gene segment. An earlier analysis of several hundred of the donors called V segments functional above 56.7% productive rearrangements and segregating when the between-donor standard deviation exceeded 5%. A statistical classification framework was developed to diagnose cytomegalovirus status using the catalog of TCR beta chain sequences. In a later analysis, V and J genes were assigned by comparing TCR nucleotide sequences against IMGT/GENE-DB human TR gene sequences. A later analysis assigned CDR3 sequences and most-parsimonious VDJ recombination scenarios with the TCRdist pipeline. In a later analysis, each TCR beta chain was defined by its CDR3 amino acid sequence together with its V-gene family, and reads lacking a unique V-gene family were excluded. In a later analysis, around 650 highly shared, low-generation-probability nucleotide sequences were removed to address suspected cross-contamination and a sequencing artifact. A later analysis calculated a clonal expansion index for each public chain from normalized within-repertoire ranks of inferred template counts. A later analysis computed generation probabilities with a VDJ recombination model fitted to out-of-frame rearrangements, and checked the results against IGoR. In a later analysis, hypergeometric tests were used to score TCR-TCR, TCR-HLA and TCR-CMV co-occurrence, with a repertoire-size bias correction applied to TCR pairs. A later analysis estimated false discovery rates by permuting HLA or CMV assignments 20 times. In a later analysis, co-occurring TCRs were grouped using DBSCAN, with TCRdist sequence similarity added in when clustering inside HLA-allele-positive subsets. Co-occurrence clustering excluded repertoires with fewer than 30,000 or more than 120,000 public chains, plus five with anomalous nucleotide sharing. TCRdb provides this immuneACCESS table in a form limited to in-frame rearrangements. Some clones are lacking; in checked studies, under half of them reflect an unresolved V gene, and why the rest are absent is not known. The D gene and trimming were derived from the DNA, and the V and J assignments and clone size from that table. This sample holds about 150,000 clones; 80% to 85% were observed only once. The ten top clones hold about 8.6% of the sample.

General study outcomes and caveats: According to a later analysis, TCR association rates differed among HLA loci, with DRB1 alleles showing the most associated TCRs and HLA-C alleles showing the fewest. Sequencing depth was assumed to be roughly uniform across donors in the presence/absence analyses, though that assumption may not hold. The classifier was reported to diagnose cytomegalovirus status with high specificity and sensitivity in both the original cohort and the validation cohort. A further reported finding was that TCR beta sequences accurately predicted the HLA-A and HLA-B alleles for most subjects in the first cohort. A later genetic analysis associated a missense DCLRE1C variant with V-gene and J-gene trimming of TCR beta chains, and an independent cohort replicated the association. According to a later analysis, parvovirus B19, influenza, CMV and Epstein-Barr virus appeared linked to several top co-occurrence clusters. While some public TCRs were present in many individuals, most TCR sequences turned up only very rarely across donors. An earlier analysis of approximately 500 of the donors showed that most TCR beta V segments appeared in productive rearrangements either about 90% or about 30% of the time, which broadly matched IMGT annotations. A cluster of highly shared sequence variants was judged likely to represent a technical artifact of the sequencing pipeline. Because HLA typing was missing for some donors at each locus, association tests included only the typed subset. The only immune exposure information available for the cohort was CMV serostatus. Some IMGT-functional V segments, including TRBV6-2 and TRBV6-3, could not be told apart with the 87-base-pair reads, so those segments were excluded. A later genetic analysis reported fewer N-insertions in productive TCRs among donors in an Asian-associated ancestry cluster than the approximately 700-donor mean. It was suggested by the authors that the approach could potentially be generalized to other disease states and immunological phenotypes. The study listed 150 to 200 TCR beta chains as associated with cytomegalovirus. A few of the identified cytomegalovirus-associated TCR beta chains were confirmed in vitro to be specific for cytomegalovirus antigens. When HLA alleles, especially DR and DQ, strongly co-occurred, attributing TCR associations to individual alleles was difficult. At a false discovery rate of 0.05, a later analysis linked some 18,000 TCR beta sequences to specific HLA alleles. A later analysis found that HLA-associated TCR beta chains were more clonally expanded and had lower generation probabilities than equally common non-associated chains. The cohort was sequenced for TCR beta chains only, and without alpha or paired-chain data the features that could be detected were limited. A later analysis found that most CMV-associated TCR beta chains appeared HLA-restricted, with HLA associations seemingly driven largely by CMV exposure. Linkage disequilibrium might explain the correlated functional status among segregating V segments, but an unknown experimental factor could not be excluded. Because counts were too low, about 18 rarely observed V segments, including chromosome 9 orphons, were excluded from the earlier analysis of several hundred of the donors.

This chain joins TRBV6-5 to TRBJ2-5, and TRBD2 aligns with 7 junction nucleotides. The source of this sequence is a woman aged 45 to 65 in good health and CMV-seropositive. Input material: PBMCs. The DNA sequence is given as TGTGCCAGCAGTTACGGGGAGGGGACCCAGTACTTC. Its amino acids are CASSYGEGTQYF.